The rows below give T cell receptor beta chains drawn from one sample of a study of beta chain features in type 1 diabetes. Generated by immunoSEQ multiplex PCR, the TCRdb table keeps only in-frame clones and is missing some. The sample lists more than 550,000 clones, over 12% occurring once. Sequencing was performed on naive CD4+ T cells from blood. These receptors were taken from a man aged 18 to 30 with type 1 diabetes. CDR3s leave out the opening cysteine and the closing phenylalanine or tryptophan. The D gene is left open where the match is weak.

V gene | D gene | CDR3 protein
TRBV14 | TRBD2 | ASSQRGLAGGPGEQF
TRBV18 | NA | ASSPLVEDLQF
TRBV7-6 | TRBD2 | ASSLAGSSYNEQF
TRBV2 | NA | ASSEALLTYEQY
TRBV15 | TRBD2 | ATSREVAGEYEQY
TRBV6-5 | NA | ASSYYHRVSSNEQF
TRBV13 | TRBD1 | ASSPEGQGLNQPQH
TRBV2 | NA | ASNRDVKNIQY
TRBV11-3 | TRBD2 | ASSPFSGSSYNEQF
TRBV2 | NA | ASSEAGAKETQY